A selection of T cell receptor beta chains follows, all from one sample in a study of memory CD4+ T cells and cytomegalovirus serostatus. The protocol was immunoSEQ multiplex PCR, while the TCRdb copy is restricted to in-frame clones and leaves out a portion. Counted here are about 38,000 clones, around three quarters occurring once; the ten biggest clones make up roughly 5%. Sequencing input: memory CD4+ T cells from blood. Receptors were obtained from an adult in good health and CMV-seropositive. Each CDR3 is given with its conserved first and last residue. The order of the fields is CDR3 length, clone size, J gene, V gene, D gene, CDR3 DNA, CDR3 protein. D genes are given only for firm matches. Part of the rows lack a size; the others show once, few, many or a class for expanded clones.

len: 14; abundance: once; j_gene: TRBJ2-3; v_gene: TRBV9; d_gene: NA; CDR3nt: TGTGCCAGCAGCGTAGCTACTCCGGCGGATACGCAGTATTTT; CDR3aa: CASSVATPADTQYF
len: 15; abundance: NA; j_gene: TRBJ1-1; v_gene: TRBV6-4; d_gene: TRBD1; CDR3nt: TGTGCCAGCTTGACAGGGTTTTTCCGGAACACTGAAGCTTTCTTT; CDR3aa: CASLTGFFRNTEAFF
len: 13; abundance: medium-sized; j_gene: TRBJ1-1; v_gene: TRBV13; d_gene: NA; CDR3nt: TGTGCCAGCAGCTTAGGCCAGGGCTCTGAAGCTTTCTTT; CDR3aa: CASSLGQGSEAFF
len: 15; abundance: NA; j_gene: TRBJ2-1; v_gene: TRBV7-9; d_gene: NA; CDR3nt: TGTGCCAGCAGCTTTGACGGGACACCATACAATGAGCAGTTCTTC; CDR3aa: CASSFDGTPYNEQFF
len: 16; abundance: NA; j_gene: TRBJ2-6; v_gene: TRBV15; d_gene: NA; CDR3nt: TGTGCCACCAGCAGAGATCTTAGTTCTGGGGCCAACGTCCTGACTTTC; CDR3aa: CATSRDLSSGANVLTF
len: 13; abundance: NA; j_gene: TRBJ1-1; v_gene: TRBV19; d_gene: TRBD1; CDR3nt: TGTGCCAGTAGTAAACAGGGGCACACTGAAGCTTTCTTT; CDR3aa: CASSKQGHTEAFF
len: 15; abundance: once; j_gene: TRBJ2-5; v_gene: TRBV4-3; d_gene: NA; CDR3nt: TGCGCCAGCAGCCAAGATCAGCTACACCAGGGGACCCAGTACTTC; CDR3aa: CASSQDQLHQGTQYF
len: 15; abundance: NA; j_gene: TRBJ1-2; v_gene: TRBV28; d_gene: NA; CDR3nt: TGTGCCTCGTCCTCCCCCCCGGCGGGCGACTATGGCTACACCTTC; CDR3aa: CASSSPPAGDYGYTF
len: 14; abundance: NA; j_gene: TRBJ1-5; v_gene: TRBV5-1; d_gene: NA; CDR3nt: TGCGCCAGCAGCTTGGGGACCCTCAATCAGCCCCAGCATTTT; CDR3aa: CASSLGTLNQPQHF
len: 13; abundance: NA; j_gene: TRBJ2-3; v_gene: TRBV7-9; d_gene: NA; CDR3nt: TGTGCCAGCAGCTTAGGTGACGGAGATACGCAGTATTTT; CDR3aa: CASSLGDGDTQYF
len: 14; abundance: medium-sized; j_gene: TRBJ1-1; v_gene: TRBV5-1; d_gene: TRBD1; CDR3nt: TGCGCCAGCAGGACGGGGACAGGGAACACTGAAGCTTTCTTT; CDR3aa: CASRTGTGNTEAFF
len: 14; abundance: NA; j_gene: TRBJ2-5; v_gene: TRBV9; d_gene: TRBD1; CDR3nt: TGTGCCAGCAGCGCCACAGGGGGTATGGAGACCCAGTACTTC; CDR3aa: CASSATGGMETQYF
len: 13; abundance: few; j_gene: TRBJ1-1; v_gene: TRBV19; d_gene: TRBD1; CDR3nt: TGTGCCAGTAGTATAGATTACAGGGGGGGAGCTTTCTTT; CDR3aa: CASSIDYRGGAFF
len: 17; abundance: NA; j_gene: TRBJ2-1; v_gene: TRBV6-1; d_gene: TRBD2; CDR3nt: TGTGCCAGCAGTGAAGCCCCAACTAGCGGGAAATATAGTGAGCAGTTCTTC; CDR3aa: CASSEAPTSGKYSEQFF
len: 18; abundance: NA; j_gene: TRBJ2-2; v_gene: TRBV18; d_gene: TRBD1; CDR3nt: TGTGCCAGCTCACCGATAATGAGACAGGGGGCCGACACCGGGGAGCTGTTTTTT; CDR3aa: CASSPIMRQGADTGELFF
len: 16; abundance: NA; j_gene: TRBJ2-3; v_gene: TRBV4-2; d_gene: TRBD2; CDR3nt: TGTGCCAGCAGTTTGACTAGCGGCCTTACAACAGATACGCAGTATTTT; CDR3aa: CASSLTSGLTTDTQYF
len: 13; abundance: NA; j_gene: TRBJ1-5; v_gene: TRBV6-1; d_gene: NA; CDR3nt: TGTGCCAGCAGTGAAGAGGGCCATCAGCCCCAGCATTTT; CDR3aa: CASSEEGHQPQHF
len: 18; abundance: NA; j_gene: TRBJ2-1; v_gene: TRBV7-2; d_gene: TRBD2; CDR3nt: TGTGCCAGCAGCTTAAGTTGGAGCGGGAGGGCCTACTACAATGAGCAGTTCTTC; CDR3aa: CASSLSWSGRAYYNEQFF
len: 13; abundance: NA; j_gene: TRBJ2-7; v_gene: TRBV14; d_gene: NA; CDR3nt: TGTGCCAGCAGCCAAAACCGGGACGTGGAGCAGTACTTC; CDR3aa: CASSQNRDVEQYF
len: 14; abundance: NA; j_gene: TRBJ2-7; v_gene: TRBV5-1; d_gene: NA; CDR3nt: TGCGCCAGCAGCTTAGCCGGGACTGGCTACGAGCAGTACTTC; CDR3aa: CASSLAGTGYEQYF
len: 15; abundance: few; j_gene: TRBJ1-1; v_gene: TRBV7-3; d_gene: NA; CDR3nt: TGTGCCAGCAGCTTATGGGTCAGAATGAACACTGAAGCTTTCTTT; CDR3aa: CASSLWVRMNTEAFF
len: 15; abundance: NA; j_gene: TRBJ2-7; v_gene: TRBV7-2; d_gene: NA; CDR3nt: TGTGCCAGCAGCTGGGGGGTTCAAGACCCATACGAGCAGTACTTC; CDR3aa: CASSWGVQDPYEQYF
len: 15; abundance: NA; j_gene: TRBJ2-2; v_gene: TRBV28; d_gene: NA; CDR3nt: TGTGCCAGCAGTTTGACAGGATTCGGAACCGGGGAGCTGTTTTTT; CDR3aa: CASSLTGFGTGELFF
len: 15; abundance: few; j_gene: TRBJ1-4; v_gene: TRBV6-5; d_gene: NA; CDR3nt: TGTGCCAGCAGTTACGGCTCGGGGGGTCGCGAAAAACTGTTTTTT; CDR3aa: CASSYGSGGREKLFF
len: 14; abundance: NA; j_gene: TRBJ1-2; v_gene: TRBV2; d_gene: NA; CDR3nt: TGTGCCAGCAGCCTCTCGCAGGGATACTATGGCTACACCTTC; CDR3aa: CASSLSQGYYGYTF
len: 15; abundance: NA; j_gene: TRBJ2-3; v_gene: TRBV28; d_gene: TRBD2; CDR3nt: TGTGCCAGCAGTATCTGGCTAGCGGGCACAGATACGCAGTATTTT; CDR3aa: CASSIWLAGTDTQYF
len: 17; abundance: NA; j_gene: TRBJ2-2; v_gene: TRBV28; d_gene: NA; CDR3nt: TGTGCCAGCAGTTTCCCCCTAGGGTCCCTGAACACCGGGGAGCTGTTTTTT; CDR3aa: CASSFPLGSLNTGELFF
len: 15; abundance: NA; j_gene: TRBJ2-3; v_gene: TRBV5-1; d_gene: NA; CDR3nt: TGCGCCAGCAGCTTGGGTGGGTATCGCACAGATACGCAGTATTTT; CDR3aa: CASSLGGYRTDTQYF
len: 15; abundance: NA; j_gene: TRBJ2-1; v_gene: TRBV5-1; d_gene: NA; CDR3nt: TGCGCCAGCAGCACCGGAGGTGGCTCCTACAATGAGCAGTTCTTC; CDR3aa: CASSTGGGSYNEQFF
len: 14; abundance: few; j_gene: TRBJ1-2; v_gene: TRBV5-4; d_gene: NA; CDR3nt: TGTGCCAGCAGCATCCCCCAGACTAACTATGGCTACACCTTC; CDR3aa: CASSIPQTNYGYTF
len: 19; abundance: once; j_gene: TRBJ2-1; v_gene: TRBV7-3; d_gene: TRBD1; CDR3nt: TGTGCCAGCAGCTTACCCGGGCCAGGGGGACAGGTCGTTTACAATGAGCAGTTCTTC; CDR3aa: CASSLPGPGGQVVYNEQFF
len: 14; abundance: NA; j_gene: TRBJ2-6; v_gene: TRBV12-5; d_gene: NA; CDR3nt: TGTGCTAGTGGTTTTAGGGTTGGGGCCAACGTCCTGACTTTC; CDR3aa: CASGFRVGANVLTF
len: 15; abundance: NA; j_gene: TRBJ1-1; v_gene: TRBV7-2; d_gene: TRBD1; CDR3nt: TGTGCCAGCAGCGCCCAGGGACAGATGAACACTGAAGCTTTCTTT; CDR3aa: CASSAQGQMNTEAFF
len: 15; abundance: NA; j_gene: TRBJ1-1; v_gene: TRBV7-2; d_gene: TRBD1; CDR3nt: TGTGCCAGCAGCTTACGGACAGGGATGGGCACTGAAGCTTTCTTT; CDR3aa: CASSLRTGMGTEAFF
len: 18; abundance: few; j_gene: TRBJ2-3; v_gene: TRBV4-1; d_gene: TRBD2; CDR3nt: TGCGCCAGCAGCCAAGTCCCAATACCACGGGGGGTTACAGATACGCAGTATTTT; CDR3aa: CASSQVPIPRGVTDTQYF
len: 15; abundance: NA; j_gene: TRBJ1-3; v_gene: TRBV15; d_gene: NA; CDR3nt: TGTGCCACCAGCAGAGGATGGGATAGTGGAAACACCATATATTTT; CDR3aa: CATSRGWDSGNTIYF
len: 15; abundance: NA; j_gene: TRBJ2-5; v_gene: TRBV4-2; d_gene: TRBD1; CDR3nt: TGTGCCAGCAGCCCCGGACAGGACCTCCAAGAGACCCAGTACTTC; CDR3aa: CASSPGQDLQETQYF
len: 13; abundance: NA; j_gene: TRBJ1-2; v_gene: TRBV5-5; d_gene: NA; CDR3nt: TGTGCCAGCAGCTTTCGGGACGAGGGGGGATTAGGTTTC; CDR3aa: CASSFRDEGGLGF
len: 13; abundance: few; j_gene: TRBJ1-5; v_gene: TRBV2; d_gene: TRBD1; CDR3nt: TGTGCCAGCTCAACAGGGGGCAATCAGCCCCAGCATTTT; CDR3aa: CASSTGGNQPQHF
len: 15; abundance: NA; j_gene: TRBJ2-7; v_gene: TRBV7-2; d_gene: TRBD2; CDR3nt: TGTGCCAGCAGCGCTCTAGCGGGGGGGATCTACGAGCAGTACTTC; CDR3aa: CASSALAGGIYEQYF
len: 14; abundance: NA; j_gene: TRBJ1-2; v_gene: TRBV9; d_gene: NA; CDR3nt: TGTGCCAGCAGCCCCTCGACAGGTGACTATGGCTACACCTTC; CDR3aa: CASSPSTGDYGYTF
len: 11; abundance: few; j_gene: TRBJ1-5; v_gene: TRBV2; d_gene: NA; CDR3nt: TGTGCCAGCGGAAAAAATCAGCCCCAGCATTTT; CDR3aa: CASGKNQPQHF
len: 15; abundance: NA; j_gene: TRBJ2-1; v_gene: TRBV7-9; d_gene: NA; CDR3nt: TGTGCCAGCAGCTTAGGGTTGCAGGGGGGATTTGAGCAGTTCTTC; CDR3aa: CASSLGLQGGFEQFF
len: 13; abundance: few; j_gene: TRBJ1-3; v_gene: TRBV6-1; d_gene: NA; CDR3nt: TGTGCCAGCTCCCCTAACTCTGGAAACACCATATATTTT; CDR3aa: CASSPNSGNTIYF
len: 13; abundance: NA; j_gene: TRBJ1-1; v_gene: TRBV28; d_gene: NA; CDR3nt: TGTGCCACGCTCCAGGGTAGAGGCACTGAAGCTTTCTTT; CDR3aa: CATLQGRGTEAFF
len: 13; abundance: NA; j_gene: TRBJ2-7; v_gene: TRBV18; d_gene: NA; CDR3nt: TGTGCCAGCTCACCAACGGATACCTACGAGCAGTACTTC; CDR3aa: CASSPTDTYEQYF
len: 14; abundance: once; j_gene: TRBJ1-2; v_gene: TRBV29-1; d_gene: NA; CDR3nt: TGCAGCGTCATCCCCATGGCAGCTAACTATGGCTACACCTTC; CDR3aa: CSVIPMAANYGYTF
len: 15; abundance: NA; j_gene: TRBJ1-1; v_gene: TRBV19; d_gene: NA; CDR3nt: TGTGCCAGTAGTCCTGAACAAGGGGGGGTCACTGAAGCTTTCTTT; CDR3aa: CASSPEQGGVTEAFF
len: 17; abundance: NA; j_gene: TRBJ2-1; v_gene: TRBV7-9; d_gene: TRBD1; CDR3nt: TGTGCCAGCAGCTTAGTGGAGGGGACAGGGATGGTGGATGAGCAGTTCTTC; CDR3aa: CASSLVEGTGMVDEQFF
len: 14; abundance: NA; j_gene: TRBJ1-5; v_gene: TRBV4-1; d_gene: NA; CDR3nt: TGCGCCAGCAGCCCCCGACAGGATAATCAGCCCCAGCATTTT; CDR3aa: CASSPRQDNQPQHF
len: 12; abundance: NA; j_gene: TRBJ2-3; v_gene: TRBV6-5; d_gene: NA; CDR3nt: TGTGCCAGCAGTTACTCTCTAGAGCCCCCCATTTTT; CDR3aa: CASSYSLEPPIF
len: 13; abundance: NA; j_gene: TRBJ2-2; v_gene: TRBV27; d_gene: NA; CDR3nt: TGTGCCAGCAGTTTATGGGGGGCCGGGGAGCTGTTTTTT; CDR3aa: CASSLWGAGELFF
len: 13; abundance: NA; j_gene: TRBJ1-4; v_gene: TRBV6-1; d_gene: NA; CDR3nt: TGTGCCAGCAGTGCACAGGGTGGAGAAAAACTGTTTTTT; CDR3aa: CASSAQGGEKLFF